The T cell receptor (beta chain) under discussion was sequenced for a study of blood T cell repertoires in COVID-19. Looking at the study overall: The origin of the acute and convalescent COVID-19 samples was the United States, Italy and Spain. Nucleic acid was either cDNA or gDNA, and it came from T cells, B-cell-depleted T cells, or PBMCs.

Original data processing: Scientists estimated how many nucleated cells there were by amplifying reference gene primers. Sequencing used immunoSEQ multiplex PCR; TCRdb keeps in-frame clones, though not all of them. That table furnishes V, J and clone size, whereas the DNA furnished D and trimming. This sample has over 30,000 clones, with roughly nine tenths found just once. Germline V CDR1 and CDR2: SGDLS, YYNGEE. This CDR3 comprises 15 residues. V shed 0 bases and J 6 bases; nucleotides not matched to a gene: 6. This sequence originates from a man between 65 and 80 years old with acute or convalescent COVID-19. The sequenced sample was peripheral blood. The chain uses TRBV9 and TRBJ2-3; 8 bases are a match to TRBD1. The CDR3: CASSVAPTGGDTQYF. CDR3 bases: TGTGCCAGCAGCGTAGCTCCAACAGGGGGGGATACGCAGTATTTT. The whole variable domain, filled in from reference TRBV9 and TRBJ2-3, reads DSGVTQTPKHLITATGQRVTLRCSPRSGDLSVYWYQQSLDQGLQFLIQYYNGEERAKGNILERFSAQQFPDLHSELNLSSLELGDSALYFCASSVAPTGGDTQYFGPGTRLTVL.